These 3 T cell receptor beta chains were all obtained from the same sample, sequenced in a study of blood T cells in healthy people across ages. Primers used in a second PCR of roughly 6 to 12 cycles were a sample-barcoded 5' primer and a J-beta primer mix. MiXCR, run by TCRdb on the 5' RACE reads, gives a single entry per CDR3 protein. The profile shows around 1,500,000 distinct CDR3 sequences, under 30% of them singletons. Sequenced material: blood. The receptor source for this set is a woman aged 25 to 39 in good health.

This clonotype has a handful of counts. In DNA form, the CDR3 reads TGTGCCACCAGTGATCCGACTAGCGCGGGGGCAGATACGCAGTATTTT. Protein sequence: CATSDPTSAGADTQYF. The chain is built from TRBV24-1 and TRBJ2-3, with 8 bases aligning to TRBD2. CDR3 length: 16 amino acids. Trimming cost V 3 bases and J 4 bases; bases outside gene matches: 8. Per germline, CDR1 KGHDR and CDR2 SFDVKD.

The chain recombines TRBV7-2 with TRBJ2-7; the D gene is possibly TRBD2 (5 bases). The V gene lost 5 bases and the J gene lost 2 bases, with 13 bases spanning the gap. Germline V CDR1 and CDR2: SGHTA, FQGNSA. The CDR3 is made up of 14 amino acids. CDR3 residues: CASSPYRGTYEQYF. For the CDR3, the DNA is TGTGCCAGCAGCCCCTATCGGGGAACCTACGAGCAGTACTTC.

The chain joins TRBV4-3 to TRBJ2-1; a weak D match, TRBD2 (7 bases). The ends were cut back, 3 bases at V and 8 bases at J, with 26 bases in the middle. The germline V gene encodes CDR1 LGHNA and CDR2 YSLEER. The CDR3 contains 18 residues. This chain's CDR3 is CASSHPRISGGEGDEQFF. As DNA, the CDR3 is TGCGCCAGCAGCCACCCCAGAATAAGTGGCGGGGAGGGGGATGAGCAGTTCTTC.